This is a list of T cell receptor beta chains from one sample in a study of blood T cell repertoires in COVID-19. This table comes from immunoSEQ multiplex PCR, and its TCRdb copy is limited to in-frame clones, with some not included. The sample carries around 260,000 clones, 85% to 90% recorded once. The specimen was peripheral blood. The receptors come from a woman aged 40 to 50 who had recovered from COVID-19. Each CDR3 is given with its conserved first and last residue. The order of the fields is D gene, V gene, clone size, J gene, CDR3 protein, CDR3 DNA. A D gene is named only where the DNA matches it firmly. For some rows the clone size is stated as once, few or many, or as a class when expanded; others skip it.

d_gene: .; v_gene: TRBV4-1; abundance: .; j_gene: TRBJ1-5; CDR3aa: CASSHRGSNQPQHF; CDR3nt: TGCGCCAGCAGCCACAGGGGCAGCAATCAGCCCCAGCATTTT
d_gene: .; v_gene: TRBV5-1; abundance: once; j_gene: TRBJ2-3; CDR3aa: CASSWATSTDTQYF; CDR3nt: TGCGCCAGCAGCTGGGCAACTAGCACAGATACGCAGTATTTT
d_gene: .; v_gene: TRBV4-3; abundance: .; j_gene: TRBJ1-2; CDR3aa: CASSQRQGTYGYTF; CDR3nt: TGCGCCAGCAGCCAAAGGCAGGGAACCTATGGCTACACCTTC
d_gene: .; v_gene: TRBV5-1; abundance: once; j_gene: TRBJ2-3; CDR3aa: CASSLGTGPGEADTQYF; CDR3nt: TGCGCCAGCAGCTTGGGGACGGGTCCGGGGGAGGCAGATACGCAGTATTTT
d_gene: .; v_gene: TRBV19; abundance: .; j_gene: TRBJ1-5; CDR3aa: CASSIGNGGFSQPQHF; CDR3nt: TGTGCCAGTAGTATAGGGAACGGGGGTTTTTCTCAGCCCCAGCATTTT
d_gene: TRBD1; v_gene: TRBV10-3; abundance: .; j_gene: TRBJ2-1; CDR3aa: CAIQGEGYNEQFF; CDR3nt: TGTGCCATCCAGGGGGAAGGGTACAATGAGCAGTTCTTC
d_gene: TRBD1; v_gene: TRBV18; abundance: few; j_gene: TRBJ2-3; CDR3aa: CASSPGTGYTDTQYF; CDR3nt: TGTGCCAGCTCACCCGGGACAGGGTACACAGATACGCAGTATTTT
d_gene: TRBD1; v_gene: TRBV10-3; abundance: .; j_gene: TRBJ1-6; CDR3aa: CAISESGTGGTYSPLHF; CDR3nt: TGTGCCATCAGTGAGTCCGGGACAGGGGGCACTTATTCACCCCTCCACTTT
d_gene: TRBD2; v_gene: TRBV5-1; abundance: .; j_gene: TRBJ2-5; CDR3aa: CASSLDLAEIGETQYF; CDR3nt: TGCGCCAGCAGCTTGGATCTAGCGGAGATCGGAGAGACCCAGTACTTC
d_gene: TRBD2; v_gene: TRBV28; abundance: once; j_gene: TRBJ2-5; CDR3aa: CASSTRWGGSETQYF; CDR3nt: TGTGCCAGCAGCACTAGGTGGGGGGGATCGGAGACCCAGTACTTC
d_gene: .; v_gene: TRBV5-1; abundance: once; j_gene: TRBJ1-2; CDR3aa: CASSLRTEYGYTF; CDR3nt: TGCGCCAGCAGCCTCAGGACAGAGTATGGCTACACCTTC
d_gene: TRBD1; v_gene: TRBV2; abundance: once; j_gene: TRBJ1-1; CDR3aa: CASKVTGGDSEAFF; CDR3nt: TGTGCCAGCAAAGTGACAGGGGGCGATTCTGAAGCTTTCTTT
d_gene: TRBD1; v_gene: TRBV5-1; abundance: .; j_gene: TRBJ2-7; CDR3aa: CASSLFPGQLYEQYF; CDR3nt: TGCGCCAGCAGCTTGTTCCCGGGACAGCTATACGAGCAGTACTTC
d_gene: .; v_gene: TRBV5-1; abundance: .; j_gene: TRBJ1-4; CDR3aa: CASSLGHQEKLFF; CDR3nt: TGCGCCAGCAGCTTGGGCCATCAGGAAAAACTGTTTTTT
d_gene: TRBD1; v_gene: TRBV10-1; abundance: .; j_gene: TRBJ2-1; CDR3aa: CASSRDRMFNEQFF; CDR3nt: TGCGCCAGCAGCCGGGACAGGATGTTCAATGAGCAGTTCTTC
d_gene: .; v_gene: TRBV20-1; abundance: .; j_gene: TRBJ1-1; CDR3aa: CSADSGTEAFF; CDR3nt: TGCAGTGCTGACTCGGGCACTGAAGCTTTCTTT
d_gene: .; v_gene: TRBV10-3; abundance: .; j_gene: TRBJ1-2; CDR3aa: CAISGLAGDGYTF; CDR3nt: TGTGCCATCAGTGGATTAGCGGGTGATGGCTACACCTTC
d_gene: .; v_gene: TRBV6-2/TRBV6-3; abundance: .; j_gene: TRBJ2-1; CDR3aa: CASSPRPSGAYNEQFF; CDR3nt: TGTGCCAGCAGTCCCAGGCCGAGCGGCGCCTACAATGAGCAGTTCTTC
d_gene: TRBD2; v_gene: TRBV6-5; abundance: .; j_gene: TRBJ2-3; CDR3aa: CASTVTSEDTQYF; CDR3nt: TGTGCCAGCACCGTGACTAGCGAAGATACGCAGTATTTT
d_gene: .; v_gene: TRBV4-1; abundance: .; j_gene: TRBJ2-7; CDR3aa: CASSQQGDPIYEQYF; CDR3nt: TGCGCCAGCAGCCAACAAGGGGATCCGATCTACGAGCAGTACTTC
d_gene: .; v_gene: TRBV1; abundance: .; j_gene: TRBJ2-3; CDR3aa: CTSSPTGGTDTQYF; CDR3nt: TGCACCAGCAGCCCGACAGGGGGCACAGATACGCAGTATTTT
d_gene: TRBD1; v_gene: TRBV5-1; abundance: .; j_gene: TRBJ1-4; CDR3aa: CASSATGLGEKLFF; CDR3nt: TGCGCCAGCAGCGCGACAGGGCTCGGTGAAAAACTGTTTTTT
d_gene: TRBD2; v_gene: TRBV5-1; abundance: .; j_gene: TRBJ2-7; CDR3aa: CASSNGGIYDEQYF; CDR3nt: TGCGCCAGCAGCAACGGGGGGATCTATGACGAGCAGTACTTC
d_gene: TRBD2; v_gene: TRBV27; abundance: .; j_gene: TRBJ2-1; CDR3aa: CASSTLPGGEQFF; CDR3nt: TGTGCCAGCAGTACCCTGCCCGGGGGGGAGCAGTTCTTC
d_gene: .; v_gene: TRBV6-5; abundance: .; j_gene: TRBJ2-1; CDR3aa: CASSPGEHEQFF; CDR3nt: TGTGCCAGCAGCCCCGGGGAGCATGAGCAGTTCTTC